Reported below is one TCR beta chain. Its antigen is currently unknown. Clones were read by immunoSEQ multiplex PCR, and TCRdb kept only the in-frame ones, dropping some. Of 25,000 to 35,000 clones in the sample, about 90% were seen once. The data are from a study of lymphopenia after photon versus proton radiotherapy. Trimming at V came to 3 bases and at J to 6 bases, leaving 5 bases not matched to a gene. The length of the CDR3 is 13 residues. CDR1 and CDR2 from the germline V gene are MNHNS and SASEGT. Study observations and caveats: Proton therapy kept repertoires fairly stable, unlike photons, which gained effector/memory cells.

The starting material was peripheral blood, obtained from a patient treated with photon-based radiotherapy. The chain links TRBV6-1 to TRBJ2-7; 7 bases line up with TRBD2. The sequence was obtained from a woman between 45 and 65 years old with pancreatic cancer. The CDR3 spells CASSDVLASEQYF. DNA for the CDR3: TGTGCCAGCAGTGACGTACTAGCGAGCGAGCAGTACTTC.